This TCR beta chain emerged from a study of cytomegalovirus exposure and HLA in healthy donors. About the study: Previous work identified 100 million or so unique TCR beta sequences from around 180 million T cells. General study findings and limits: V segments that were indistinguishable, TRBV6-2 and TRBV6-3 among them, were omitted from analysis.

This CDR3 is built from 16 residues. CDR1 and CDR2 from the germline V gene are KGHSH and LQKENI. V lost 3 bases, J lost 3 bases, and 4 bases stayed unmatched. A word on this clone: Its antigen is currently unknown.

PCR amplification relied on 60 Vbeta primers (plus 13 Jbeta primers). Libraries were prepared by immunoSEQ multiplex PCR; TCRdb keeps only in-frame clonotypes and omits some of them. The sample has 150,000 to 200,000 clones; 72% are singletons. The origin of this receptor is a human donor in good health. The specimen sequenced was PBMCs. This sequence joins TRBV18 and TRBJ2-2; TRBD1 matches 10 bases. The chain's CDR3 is CASSPPGTGDTGELFF. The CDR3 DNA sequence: TGTGCCAGCTCACCTCCCGGGACAGGGGACACCGGGGAGCTGTTTTTT.